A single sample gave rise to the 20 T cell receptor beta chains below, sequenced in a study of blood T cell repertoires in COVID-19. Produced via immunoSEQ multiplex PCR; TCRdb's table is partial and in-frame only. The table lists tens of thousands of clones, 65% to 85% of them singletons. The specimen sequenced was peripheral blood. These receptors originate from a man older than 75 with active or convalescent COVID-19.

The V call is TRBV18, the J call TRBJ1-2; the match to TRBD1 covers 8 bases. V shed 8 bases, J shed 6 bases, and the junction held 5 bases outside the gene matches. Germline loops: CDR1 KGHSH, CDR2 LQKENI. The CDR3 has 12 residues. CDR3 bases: TGTGCCAGCCGATCGACAGGGGATGGCTACACCTTC. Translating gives CASRSTGDGYTF. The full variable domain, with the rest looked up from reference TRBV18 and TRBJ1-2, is NAGVMQNPRHLVRRRGQEARLRCSPMKGHSHVYWYRQLPEEGLKFMVYLQKENIIDESGMPKERFSAEFPKEGPSILRIQQVVRGDSAAYFCASRSTGDGYTFGSGTRLTVV.

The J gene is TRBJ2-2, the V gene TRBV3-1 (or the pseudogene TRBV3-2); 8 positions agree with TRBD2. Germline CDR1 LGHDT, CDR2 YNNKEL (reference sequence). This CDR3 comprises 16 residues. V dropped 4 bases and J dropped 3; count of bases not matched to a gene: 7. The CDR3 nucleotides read TGTGCCAGCAGCCCCGGACTAGCTAGGGACACCGGGGAGCTGTTTTTT. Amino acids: CASSPGLARDTGELFF.

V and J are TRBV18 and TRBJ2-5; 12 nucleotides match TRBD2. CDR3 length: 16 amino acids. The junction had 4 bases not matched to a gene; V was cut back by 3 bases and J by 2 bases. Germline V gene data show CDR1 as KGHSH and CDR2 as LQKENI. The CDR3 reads CASSPTGTSGQETQYF. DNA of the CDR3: TGTGCCAGCTCACCCACTGGGACTAGCGGGCAAGAGACCCAGTACTTC.

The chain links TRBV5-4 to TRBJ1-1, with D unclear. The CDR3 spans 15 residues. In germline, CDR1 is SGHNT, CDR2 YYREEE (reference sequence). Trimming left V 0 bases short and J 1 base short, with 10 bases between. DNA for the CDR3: TGTGCCAGCAGCTTGGGGAGGCCGAGGAACACTGAAGCTTTCTTT. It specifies CASSLGRPRNTEAFF.

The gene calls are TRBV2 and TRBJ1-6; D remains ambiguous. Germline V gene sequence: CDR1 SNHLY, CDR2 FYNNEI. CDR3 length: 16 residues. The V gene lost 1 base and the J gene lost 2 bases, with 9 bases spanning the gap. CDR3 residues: CASSEGIGAYNSPLHF. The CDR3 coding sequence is TGTGCCAGCAGTGAAGGGATAGGAGCCTATAATTCACCCCTCCACTTT. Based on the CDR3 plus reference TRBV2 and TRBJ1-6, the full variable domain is EPEVTQTPSHQVTQMGQEVILRCVPISNHLYFYWYRQILGQKVEFLVSFYNNEISEKSEIFDDQFSVERPDGSNFTLKIRSTKLEDSAMYFCASSEGIGAYNSPLHFGNGTRLTVT.

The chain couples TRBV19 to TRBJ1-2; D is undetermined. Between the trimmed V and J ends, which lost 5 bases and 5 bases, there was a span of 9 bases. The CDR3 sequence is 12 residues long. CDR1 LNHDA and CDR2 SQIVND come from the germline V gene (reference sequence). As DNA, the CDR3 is TGTGCCAGTAGTTTCCGCGAGTATGGCTACACCTTC. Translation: CASSFREYGYTF.

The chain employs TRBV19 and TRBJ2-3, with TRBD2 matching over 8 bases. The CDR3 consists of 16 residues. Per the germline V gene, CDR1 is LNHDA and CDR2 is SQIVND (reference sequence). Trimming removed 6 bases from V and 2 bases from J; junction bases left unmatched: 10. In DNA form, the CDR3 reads TGTGCCAGTAGCGCGGGGGGCCGGGGTTACACAGATACGCAGTATTTT. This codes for CASSAGGRGYTDTQYF.

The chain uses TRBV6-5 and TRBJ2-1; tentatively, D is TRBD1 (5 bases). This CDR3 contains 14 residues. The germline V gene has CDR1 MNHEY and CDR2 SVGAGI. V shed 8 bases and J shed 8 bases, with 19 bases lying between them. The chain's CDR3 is CASCLWGKGHEQFF. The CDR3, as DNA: TGTGCCAGCTGCCTCTGGGGTAAGGGGCATGAGCAGTTCTTC.

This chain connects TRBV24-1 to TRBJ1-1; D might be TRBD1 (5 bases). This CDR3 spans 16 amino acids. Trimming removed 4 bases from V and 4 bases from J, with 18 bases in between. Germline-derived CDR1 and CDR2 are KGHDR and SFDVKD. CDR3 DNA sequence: TGTGCCACCAGTGACCAGACGGACAAAGTCTTCACTGAAGCTTTCTTT. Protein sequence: CATSDQTDKVFTEAFF.

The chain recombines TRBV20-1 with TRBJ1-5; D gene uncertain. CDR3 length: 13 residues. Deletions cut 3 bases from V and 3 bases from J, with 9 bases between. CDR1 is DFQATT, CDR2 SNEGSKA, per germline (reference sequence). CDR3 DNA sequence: TGCAGTGCTAGTAAGACTTACAATCAGCCCCAGCATTTT. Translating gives CSASKTYNQPQHF.

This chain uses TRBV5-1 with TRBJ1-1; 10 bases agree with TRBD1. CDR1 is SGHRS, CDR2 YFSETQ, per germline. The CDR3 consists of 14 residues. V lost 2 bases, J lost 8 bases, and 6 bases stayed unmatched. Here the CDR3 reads CASSLSGTGAEAFF. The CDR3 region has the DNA TGCGCCAGCAGCTTATCCGGGACAGGGGCCGAAGCTTTCTTT.

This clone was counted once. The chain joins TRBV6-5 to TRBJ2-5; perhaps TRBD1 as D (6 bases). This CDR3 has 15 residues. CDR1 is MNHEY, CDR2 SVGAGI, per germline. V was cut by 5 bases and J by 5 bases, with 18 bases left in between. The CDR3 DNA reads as TGTGCCAGCAGTACACAGGGTTATCTTGGGGAGACCCAGTACTTC. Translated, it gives CASSTQGYLGETQYF.

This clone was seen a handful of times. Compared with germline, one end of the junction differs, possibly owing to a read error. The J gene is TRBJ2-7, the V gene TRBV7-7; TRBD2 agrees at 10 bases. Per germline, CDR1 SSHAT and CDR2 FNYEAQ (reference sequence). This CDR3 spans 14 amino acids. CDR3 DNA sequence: TGTGCTAGCAGCTTAGAATTAGCGGGAGGTGAGCAGTACTTC. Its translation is CASSLELAGGEQYF.

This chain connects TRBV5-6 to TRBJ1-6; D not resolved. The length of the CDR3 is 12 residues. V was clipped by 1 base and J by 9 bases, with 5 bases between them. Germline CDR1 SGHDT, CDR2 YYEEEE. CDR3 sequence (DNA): TGTGCCAGCAGCTTGAGGAGTTCACCCCTCCACTTT. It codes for CASSLRSSPLHF.

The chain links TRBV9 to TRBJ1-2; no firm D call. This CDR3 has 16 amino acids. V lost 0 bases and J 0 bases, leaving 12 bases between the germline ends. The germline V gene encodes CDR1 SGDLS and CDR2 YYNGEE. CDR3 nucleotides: TGTGCCAGCAGCGTAGACACCCACAGTTCTAACTATGGCTACACCTTC. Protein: CASSVDTHSSNYGYTF. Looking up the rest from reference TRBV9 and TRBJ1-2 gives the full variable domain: DSGVTQTPKHLITATGQRVTLRCSPRSGDLSVYWYQQSLDQGLQFLIQYYNGEERAKGNILERFSAQQFPDLHSELNLSSLELGDSALYFCASSVDTHSSNYGYTFGSGTRLTVV.

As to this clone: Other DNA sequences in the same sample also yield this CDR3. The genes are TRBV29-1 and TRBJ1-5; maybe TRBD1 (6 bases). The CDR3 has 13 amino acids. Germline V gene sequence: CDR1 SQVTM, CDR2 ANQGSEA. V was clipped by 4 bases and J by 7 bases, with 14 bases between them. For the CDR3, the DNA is TGCAGCGTTGGCTTGGGGGCTGGGCAGCCCCAGCATTTT. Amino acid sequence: CSVGLGAGQPQHF.

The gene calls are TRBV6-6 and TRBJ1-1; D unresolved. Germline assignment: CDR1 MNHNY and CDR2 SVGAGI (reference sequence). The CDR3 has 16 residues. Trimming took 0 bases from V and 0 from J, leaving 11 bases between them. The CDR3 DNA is TGTGCCAGCAGTTACTCGATAGGGAGAATGAACACTGAAGCTTTCTTT. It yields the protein CASSYSIGRMNTEAFF.

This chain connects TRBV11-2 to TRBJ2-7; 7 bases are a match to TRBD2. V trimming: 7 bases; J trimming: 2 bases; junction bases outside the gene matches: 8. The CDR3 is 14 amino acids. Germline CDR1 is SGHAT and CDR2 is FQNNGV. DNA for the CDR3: TGTGCCAGCACCCTTTCGGGAGGTCCCTACGAGCAGTACTTC. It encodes CASTLSGGPYEQYF.

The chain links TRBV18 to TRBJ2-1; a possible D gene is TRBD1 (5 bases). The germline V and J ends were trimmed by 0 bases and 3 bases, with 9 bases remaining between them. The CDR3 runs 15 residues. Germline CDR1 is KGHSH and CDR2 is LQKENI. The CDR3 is CASSPPGERYNEQFF. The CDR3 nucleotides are TGTGCCAGCTCACCACCAGGGGAACGCTACAATGAGCAGTTCTTC.

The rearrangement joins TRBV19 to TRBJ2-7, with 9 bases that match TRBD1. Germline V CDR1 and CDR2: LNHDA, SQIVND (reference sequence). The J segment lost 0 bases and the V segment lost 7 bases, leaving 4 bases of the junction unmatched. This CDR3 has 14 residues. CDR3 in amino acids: CASKGTGSSYEQYF. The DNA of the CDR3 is TGTGCCAGTAAGGGGACAGGGAGCTCCTACGAGCAGTACTTC.